This entry lists 20 T cell receptor beta chains sequenced from one sample in a study of cytomegalovirus exposure and HLA in healthy donors. Researchers ran the PCR with 60 Vbeta and 13 Jbeta primers. Some clones are missing from TCRdb's copy, which holds only in-frame ones; the method was immunoSEQ multiplex PCR. The sample shows 85,000 to 100,000 clones, less than 70% of them seen only once. The sequencing sample was made of PBMCs. These receptors all stem from a man in his forties or fifties in good health and CMV-seronegative.

This chain links TRBV29-1 with TRBJ2-7; D call uncertain. CDR3 length: 13 amino acids. Germline CDR1 SQVTM, CDR2 ANQGSEA. Deletions cut 5 bases from V and 6 bases from J, with 17 bases between. CDR3 bases: TGCAGCGTTTCAGACCTGTACCCGGGCGAGCAGTACTTC. Its translation: CSVSDLYPGEQYF.

The V gene is TRBV18, the J gene TRBJ2-7; 10 bases line up with TRBD1. The CDR3 is 15 residues long. Germline trimming cut 3 bases from V and 6 bases from J; bases unmatched to any gene: 8. The germline V gene has CDR1 KGHSH and CDR2 LQKENI. CDR3 loop: CASSPPGQGYAEQYF. The DNA of the CDR3 is TGTGCCAGCTCACCGCCGGGACAGGGGTACGCCGAGCAGTACTTC.

This sequence joins TRBV30 and TRBJ1-3; 10 bases map to TRBD1. The CDR3 sequence is 14 residues long. Germline V gene lookup returns CDR1 GTSNPN and CDR2 SVGIG (reference sequence). The ends lost 8 bases at V and 0 bases at J; junction bases unmatched: 4. The CDR3 spells CAQDRGTSGNTIYF. The CDR3 DNA sequence: TGTGCCCAGGACAGGGGGACCTCTGGAAACACCATATATTTT. Drawing the rest from reference TRBV30 and TRBJ1-3, the complete variable domain is SQTIHQWPATLVQPVGSPLSLECTVEGTSNPNLYWYRQAAGRGLQLLFYSVGIGQISSEVPQNLSASRPQDRQFILSSKKLLLSDSGFYLCAQDRGTSGNTIYFGEGSWLTVV.

This chain uses TRBV19 with TRBJ2-1; weak D call: TRBD2 (7 bases). Germline loops: CDR1 LNHDA, CDR2 SQIVND (reference sequence). V gave up 6 bases and J gave up 4 bases, with 10 bases separating them. CDR3 length equals 13 residues. CDR3 amino acids: CASRGRGYNEQFF. The DNA of the CDR3 is TGTGCCAGTAGGGGGAGGGGGTACAATGAGCAGTTCTTC.

The J gene is TRBJ2-2, the V gene TRBV7-2, with D perhaps matching TRBD2 (5 bases). CDR1 SGHTA and CDR2 FQGNSA come from the germline V gene. Trimming took off 0 bases at V and 8 bases at J, with 10 bases between the two ends. This CDR3 comprises 14 residues. CDR3 sequence (DNA): TGTGCCAGCAGCTTAGCCCCCCGGAGGGGGGAGCTGTTTTTT. Its translation: CASSLAPRRGELFF. Full variable domain (remainder filled in from reference TRBV7-2 and TRBJ2-2): GAGVSQSPSNKVTEKGKDVELRCDPISGHTALYWYRQSLGQGLEFLIYFQGNSAPDKSGLPSDRFSAERTGGSVSTLTIQRTQQEDSAVYLCASSLAPRRGELFFGEGSRLTVL.

Comment on this clone: The junction shows a germline mismatch at one end, possibly a read error. The V call is TRBV7-7, the J call TRBJ1-2; unclear D gene. The CDR3 totals 15 residues. CDR1 is SSHAT, CDR2 FNYEAQ, per germline (reference sequence). CDR3 in amino acids: CASSLAGNQNYGYTF. Here the CDR3 DNA reads TGTGCTAGCAGCTTAGCCGGGAACCAGAACTATGGCTACACCTTC.

This chain connects TRBV6-5 to TRBJ1-6; tentative D call: TRBD1 (5 bases). The V gene's germline CDR1 is MNHEY and CDR2 SVGAGI. Trimming shortened V by 6 bases and J by 9 bases, and 15 bases separated the two germline ends. This CDR3 has 14 amino acids. CDR3 DNA sequence: TGTGCCAGCAGAAGAGGGGACTGGGGTTCACCCCTCCACTTT. Protein: CASRRGDWGSPLHF.

This clone has just one count. The chain joins TRBV28 to TRBJ2-7; 7 nucleotides match TRBD1. V trimming: 5 bases; J trimming: 4 bases; junction bases outside the gene matches: 14. Germline V gene lookup returns CDR1 MDHEN and CDR2 SYDVKM. There are 16 residues in the CDR3. The CDR3 DNA is TGTGCCAGCAGTCCGAACGCGCTCGGCAGGGGGTACGAGCAGTACTTC. Its protein is CASSPNALGRGYEQYF.

V and J are TRBV7-3 and TRBJ1-2, with D perhaps matching TRBD1 (6 bases). The CDR3 consists of 15 residues. Germline CDR1 is SGHTA and CDR2 is FQGTGA. V dropped 0 bases and J dropped 6 bases, with 14 bases sitting between them. The chain's CDR3 is CASSLTRTGFDGYTF. The CDR3 coding sequence is TGTGCCAGCAGCTTAACGCGTACAGGGTTCGATGGCTACACCTTC.

This clone has a handful of counts. V is TRBV30 and J is TRBJ1-2, with 12 positions matching TRBD1. The V and J ends lost 0 bases and 8 bases, in that order; junction bases with no gene match: 1. The germline V gene has CDR1 GTSNPN and CDR2 SVGIG (reference sequence). This CDR3 has 13 amino acids. DNA for the CDR3: TGTGCCTGGAGTGTAGGGACAGGGGGCGGCTACACCTTC. Residues: CAWSVGTGGGYTF.

The gene calls are TRBV4-3 and TRBJ1-2; tentative D call: TRBD1 (5 bases). From germline, CDR1 is LGHNA and CDR2 YSLEER. Trimming stripped 0 bases from V and 8 bases from J, with 19 bases between. The CDR3 contains 16 residues. The CDR3 here is CASSQDLRDLYVGYTF. Here the CDR3 DNA reads TGCGCCAGCAGCCAAGATCTCAGGGATCTCTACGTCGGCTACACCTTC.

This chain joins TRBV7-2 and TRBJ1-1; D unclear. V lost 2 bases to trimming and J lost 0 bases, with 10 bases between them. Germline CDR1 SGHTA, CDR2 FQGNSA. This CDR3 comprises 15 residues. CDR3 sequence: CASSLYEALNTEAFF. The CDR3, as DNA: TGTGCCAGCAGCTTATATGAGGCCTTGAACACTGAAGCTTTCTTT.

This chain uses TRBV5-1 with TRBJ2-7; 10 bases agree with TRBD1. The CDR3 has 15 amino acids. Germline V CDR1 and CDR2: SGHRS, YFSETQ. The ends lost 4 bases at V and 0 bases at J; junction bases unmatched: 4. The CDR3 reads CASSPDRGDSYEQYF. CDR3 nucleotides: TGCGCCAGCAGCCCGGACAGGGGGGACTCCTACGAGCAGTACTTC.

This clone was seen more than once but under ten times. The chain recombines TRBV18 with TRBJ1-1, with no clear D. Trimming pared 0 bases from V and 4 bases from J, leaving 15 bases between. The CDR3 covers 16 residues. Germline V gene lookup returns CDR1 KGHSH and CDR2 LQKENI. CDR3 coding DNA: TGTGCCAGCTCACCACCGTCGGTTAGGCGGGGCACTGAAGCTTTCTTT. Protein: CASSPPSVRRGTEAFF.

The chain employs TRBV6-1 and TRBJ2-3, with 11 nucleotides matching TRBD2. The CDR3 has 15 amino acids. Germline V gene data show CDR1 as MNHNS and CDR2 as SASEGT. V gave up 6 bases and J gave up 6 bases; unmatched junction bases: 8. The CDR3 loop reads CASSDGLAGGDTQYF. The DNA of the CDR3 is TGTGCCAGCAGCGACGGACTAGCGGGCGGTGATACGCAGTATTTT.

V gene TRBV9 combines with J gene TRBJ2-3; TRBD1 matches at 9 bases. The V gene end was trimmed by 0 bases and the J gene end by 1 base; junction bases not matched to a gene: 3. CDR1 and CDR2 from the germline V gene are SGDLS and YYNGEE. The CDR3 is 16 amino acids. CDR3 in DNA: TGTGCCAGCAGCGTAGGGGACAGGGATGGCACAGATACGCAGTATTTT. This sequence encodes CASSVGDRDGTDTQYF.

The chain uses TRBV9 and TRBJ2-3; 9 nucleotides agree with TRBD2. V was clipped by 0 bases and J by 2 bases; unmatched bases: 10. The CDR3 sequence is 18 residues long. The V gene's germline CDR1 is SGDLS and CDR2 YYNGEE. This CDR3 is CASSVATQTSGNTDTQYF. CDR3 DNA sequence: TGTGCCAGCAGCGTAGCTACCCAGACTAGCGGAAACACAGATACGCAGTATTTT.

The rearrangement uses TRBV7-3 and TRBJ1-6, with 7 bases identical to TRBD1. Germline V gene sequence: CDR1 SGHTA, CDR2 FQGTGA. V lost 2 bases to trimming and J lost 9 bases; unmatched junction nucleotides: 4. The CDR3 length is 14 residues. CDR3 DNA: TGTGCCAGCAGCTTACGACAGGGTGGTTCACCCCTCCACTTT. It codes for CASSLRQGGSPLHF.

The CDR3 region is CASMNRATEAFF. In DNA, the CDR3 is TGTGCCAGCATGAACAGGGCCACTGAAGCTTTCTTT. This chain uses TRBV27 with TRBJ1-1; the D gene is possibly TRBD1 (6 bases). The CDR3 spans 12 residues. Per germline, CDR1 MNHEY and CDR2 SMNVEV (reference sequence). V was pared by 7 bases and J by 4 bases, with 10 bases between.

The chain links TRBV7-2 to TRBJ2-2, with no clear D. V was pared by 1 base and J by 6 bases, with 6 bases between. CDR1 SGHTA and CDR2 FQGNSA come from the germline V gene. The CDR3 sequence is 13 residues long. The CDR3 nucleotides are TGTGCCAGCAGCTTAGTAATCGCCGGGGAGCTGTTTTTT. Protein product: CASSLVIAGELFF.